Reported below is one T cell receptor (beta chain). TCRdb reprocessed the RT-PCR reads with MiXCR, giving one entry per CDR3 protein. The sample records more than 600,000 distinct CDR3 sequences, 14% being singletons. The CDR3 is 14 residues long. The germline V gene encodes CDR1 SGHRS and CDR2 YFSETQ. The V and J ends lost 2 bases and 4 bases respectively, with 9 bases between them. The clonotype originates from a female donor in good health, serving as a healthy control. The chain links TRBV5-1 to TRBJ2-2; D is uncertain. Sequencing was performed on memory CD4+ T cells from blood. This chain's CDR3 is CASSFSWTTGELFF. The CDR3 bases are TGCGCCAGCAGCTTCTCATGGACCACCGGGGAGCTGTTTTTT.